This T cell receptor (beta chain) was recorded in a study of blood T cell repertoires in COVID-19. Per the germline V gene, CDR1 is WNHNN and CDR2 is SYGVQD (reference sequence). This CDR3 comprises 15 residues. V lost 9 bases and J lost 4; bases outside the gene matches: 13. This study enrolled people aged 18 to 89 from around 26 US geographic areas. Produced via immunoSEQ multiplex PCR; TCRdb's table is partial and in-frame only. The sample includes around 310,000 clones, around 92% of them seen just once. This TCR derives from a woman aged 30 to 39 who had recovered from COVID-19. The J gene is TRBJ1-2, the V gene TRBV10-1, with 8 bases identical to TRBD1. The source material was PBMCs or T cells enriched from blood (not recorded which). The CDR3 DNA is TGCGCCAGAAAAAGTACCGGGACAGGCATCTATGGCTACACCTTC. It translates to CARKSTGTGIYGYTF.